This TCR beta chain was sequenced for a study of CD8 T cells in ankylosing spondylitis. General observations from the study: Certain motif variants had earlier been reported in reactive arthritis synovial fluid and blood. Reported data indicate significant enrichment of disease-linked clones within matched ankylosing spondylitis synovial fluid. Blood from ankylosing spondylitis patients appeared to carry a characteristic roughly 8-variant TCR beta motif.

CDR1 and CDR2 from the germline V gene are SGHRS and YFSETQ. This CDR3 region has 14 residues. The V and J ends lost 5 bases and 0 bases respectively, with 9 bases between them. One entry per CDR3 protein, called by TCRdb with MiXCR from the 5' RACE reads. The profile covers over 450,000 distinct CDR3 sequences, with roughly 13% appearing a single time and approximately 6.2% taken by the ten largest. This clonotype was counted many times. The target antigen is unknown. This chain joins TRBV5-1 and TRBJ1-3; D unclear. The sample comprised blood, either unsorted or a sorted T cell fraction (not recorded which). This clonotype originated in a male donor with ankylosing spondylitis. CDR3 sequence reads: CASSYKDSGNTIYF. In DNA form, the CDR3 reads TGCGCCAGCAGTTACAAAGACTCTGGAAACACCATATATTTT.